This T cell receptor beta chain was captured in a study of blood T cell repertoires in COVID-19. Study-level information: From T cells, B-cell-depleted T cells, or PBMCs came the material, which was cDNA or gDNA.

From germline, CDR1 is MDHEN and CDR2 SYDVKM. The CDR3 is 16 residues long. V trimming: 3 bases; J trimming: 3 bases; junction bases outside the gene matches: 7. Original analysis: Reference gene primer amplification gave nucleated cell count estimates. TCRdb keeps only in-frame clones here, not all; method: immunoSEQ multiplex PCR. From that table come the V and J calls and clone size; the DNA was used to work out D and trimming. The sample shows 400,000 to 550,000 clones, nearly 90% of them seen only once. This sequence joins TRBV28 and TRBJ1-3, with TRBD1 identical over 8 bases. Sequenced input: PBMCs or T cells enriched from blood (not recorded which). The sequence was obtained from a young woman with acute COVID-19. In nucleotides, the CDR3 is TGTGCCAGCAGTTTTCACGCAGGGGGCTTTGGAAACACCATATATTTT. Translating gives CASSFHAGGFGNTIYF.